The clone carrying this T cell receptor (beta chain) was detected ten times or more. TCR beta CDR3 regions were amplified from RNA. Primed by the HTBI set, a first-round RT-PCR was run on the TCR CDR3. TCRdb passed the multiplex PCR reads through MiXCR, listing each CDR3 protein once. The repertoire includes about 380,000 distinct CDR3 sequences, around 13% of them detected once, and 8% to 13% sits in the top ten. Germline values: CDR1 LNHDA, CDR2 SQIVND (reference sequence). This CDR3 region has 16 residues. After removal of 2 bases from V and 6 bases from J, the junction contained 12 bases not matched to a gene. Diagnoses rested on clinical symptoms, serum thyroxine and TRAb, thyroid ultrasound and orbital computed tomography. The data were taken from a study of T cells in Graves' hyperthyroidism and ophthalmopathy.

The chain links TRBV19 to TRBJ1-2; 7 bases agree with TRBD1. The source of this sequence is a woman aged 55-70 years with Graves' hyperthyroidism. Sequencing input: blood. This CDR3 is CASSITGQLIGHGYTF. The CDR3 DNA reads TGTGCCAGTAGTATAACGGGACAGCTGATCGGCCATGGCTACACCTTC.